The clone carrying this T cell receptor beta chain is classed as large. TCRdb processed the reads anew with MiXCR; each CDR3 protein has one entry. This table has approximately 1,800 distinct CDR3 sequences, roughly 7.7% appearing once. CDR1 and CDR2 (germline): DFQATT, SNEGSKA (reference sequence). The J segment lost 3 bases and the V segment lost 5 bases, leaving 10 bases of the junction unmatched. CDR3 length equals 15 residues. The rearrangement joins TRBV20-1 to TRBJ2-7; TRBD2 matches at 10 bases. This TCR was recovered from a human donor with rheumatoid arthritis. Sequenced input: CD4+ T cells from peripheral blood. CDR3 nucleotides: TGCAGTGCTGGAAGCGGGAGGGCCTCTCTCTACGAGCAGTACTTC. Translated, it gives CSAGSGRASLYEQYF.